Detailed here is one T cell receptor (beta chain). This sample was taken from a study of T cell clusters in autoimmune cytopenias. The wider study: A median of around 50,000 TRB reads per sample yielded a median around 2,000 distinct clonotypes.

CDR3 length: 17 residues. From germline, CDR1 is LNHDA and CDR2 SQIVND (reference sequence). TRB was amplified by touch-down multiplex PCR, primer pools A and B combined. From the multiplex PCR reads, TCRdb lists one entry per CDR3 protein and no DNA. This table holds 6,000 to 9,000 distinct CDR3 sequences. Each sample's input was around 270 ng genomic DNA, 35,000 to 40,000 genome equivalents. The rearrangement joins TRBV19 to TRBJ2-7; lacking DNA, the TRBD1 call made by TCRdb goes unchecked. This receptor was obtained from a human donor with an autoimmune cytopenia or autoimmune hepatitis (not recorded which). Sequencing used peripheral blood. CDR3 loop: CASHNWDREALPPYPDF.